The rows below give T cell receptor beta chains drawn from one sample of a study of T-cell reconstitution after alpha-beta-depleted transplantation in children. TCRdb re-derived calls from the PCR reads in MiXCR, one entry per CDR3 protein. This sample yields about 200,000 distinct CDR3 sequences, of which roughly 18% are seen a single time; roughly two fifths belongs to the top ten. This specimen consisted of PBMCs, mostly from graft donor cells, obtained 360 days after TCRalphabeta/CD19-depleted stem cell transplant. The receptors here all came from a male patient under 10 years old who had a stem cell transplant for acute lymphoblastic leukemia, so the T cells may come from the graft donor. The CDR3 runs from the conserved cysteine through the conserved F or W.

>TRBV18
CASSPYRDSDPYEQYF
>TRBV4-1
CASSQVGGAGEQFF
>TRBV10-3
CAISDPGTGRETQYF
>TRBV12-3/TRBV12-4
CASSFLAGDNQPQHF
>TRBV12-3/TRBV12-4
CASSASGRAGQFF
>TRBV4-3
CASSQQTSGTYEQYF
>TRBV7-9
CASSPNPWDSYEQYF
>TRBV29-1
CSVRDRDHGYTF
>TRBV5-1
CASSKGDPSNQPQHF
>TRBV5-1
CASSPDGVPVMNTEAFF
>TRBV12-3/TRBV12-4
CASTRPTGFQETQYF
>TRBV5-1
CASSLTGHSNQPQHF
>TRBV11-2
CASSLAGTGGHEQFF
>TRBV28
CASSLDSSTGELFF
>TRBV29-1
CSVEGGSAYEQYF
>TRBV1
CTSSSTGLAKNIQYF
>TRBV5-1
CASGGTDTQYF
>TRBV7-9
CASSNSGPDTQYF
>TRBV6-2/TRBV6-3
CASSHPGRVNYEQYF
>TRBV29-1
CSVHRGGSYNEQFF
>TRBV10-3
CAISWSNTGELFF
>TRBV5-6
CASSLGNPPLEQYF
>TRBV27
CASRRYNSPLHF
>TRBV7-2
CASSFGTGPPYEQYF
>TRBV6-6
CASKRDLGDEQYF
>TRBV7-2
CASSLVTGNNQPQHF
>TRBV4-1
CASSHLGTVSSNQPQHF
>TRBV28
CASSSPKGLAGVGDTQYF
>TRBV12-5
CASAEQEVAFF
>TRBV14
CASSRTGTGDTDTQYF
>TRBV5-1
CASANGTLNEQFF